This T cell receptor beta chain comes out of a study of shared clonotypes between healthy human individuals. There are 13 residues in the CDR3. Germline CDR1 and CDR2: SQVTM and ANQGSEA. V dropped 1 base and J dropped 2 bases, with 5 bases sitting between them. As regards this clone: This specimen includes other DNA sequences encoding the same CDR3.

Using immunoSEQ multiplex PCR, the repertoire was profiled, and TCRdb retains in-frame clones only, with some absent. The top ten hold about 0.25% of the sample, which has 760,000 or so clones, about 96% seen once. CD45RO-negative cells were positively selected for CCR7, leaving out terminally differentiated effector memory CD45RA+ cells. Sequenced material: naive CD8+ T cells sorted from blood. The TCR comes from a man aged 30 to 39 in good health. The chain has TRBV29-1 and TRBJ2-2; D is uncertain. CDR3 bases: TGCAGCGTTGAAGCGTCCAACACCGGGGAGCTGTTTTTT. It encodes CSVEASNTGELFF.